This is a list of T cell receptor beta chains from one sample in a study of PD-1 blockade in mismatch repair-deficient tumors. Profiling relied on immunoSEQ multiplex PCR, and the TCRdb table lists in-frame clones only, not all of them. The sample consists of some 97,000 clones, 82% of them appearing once. The sequencing here drew on peripheral blood, taken roughly 35 weeks after starting pembrolizumab. These receptors all stem from an adult with mismatch repair-deficient cancer. Both conserved end residues are part of each CDR3. The D gene is left open where the match is weak. The size of a clone is reported for some rows only, either as once, few or many, or as a class for expanded clones.

d_call j_call v_call clone_size cdr3_aa cdr3_nt
NA TRBJ2-5 TRBV28 NA CASSFLVSGGVETQYF TGTGCCAGCAGTTTTCTGGTTTCCGGAGGGGTCGAGACCCAGTACTTC
TRBD1 TRBJ1-2 TRBV15 few CATSGPPGGALGYTF TGTGCCACCAGCGGCCCCCCAGGGGGGGCGCTTGGCTACACCTTC
TRBD2 TRBJ2-7 TRBV5-5 NA CASSSPGGGEQYF TGTGCCAGCAGCTCTCCGGGAGGAGGCGAGCAGTACTTC
NA TRBJ2-4 TRBV6-1 once CASSDFLSGPQGNIQYF TGTGCCAGCAGTGACTTTTTATCGGGTCCGCAGGGGAACATTCAGTACTTC
TRBD1 TRBJ1-1 TRBV11-3 NA CASSGQGPGTEAFF TGTGCCAGCAGCGGACAGGGTCCGGGCACTGAAGCTTTCTTT
NA TRBJ2-1 TRBV29-1 NA CSVDYGGVNEQFF TGCAGCGTTGACTATGGGGGCGTTAATGAGCAGTTCTTC
TRBD1 TRBJ1-1 TRBV5-5 NA CASSGTGMNTEAFF TGTGCCAGCAGCGGGACAGGGATGAACACTGAAGCTTTCTTT
NA TRBJ2-1 TRBV9 NA CASSVGAGSGGEQFF TGTGCCAGCAGCGTAGGGGCGGGATCGGGCGGTGAGCAGTTCTTC
NA TRBJ2-3 TRBV5-1 NA CASLPGKGTDTQYF TGCGCCAGCCTACCAGGGAAGGGCACAGATACGCAGTATTTT
NA TRBJ2-1 TRBV27 NA CASSLGSRNEQFF TGTGCCAGCAGTTTAGGGAGTCGCAATGAGCAGTTCTTC
TRBD1 TRBJ2-3 TRBV7-8 NA CASSLWDRAADTQYF TGTGCCAGCAGCCTCTGGGACAGGGCTGCAGATACGCAGTATTTT
NA TRBJ1-1 TRBV28 NA CASSFPGMNTEAFF TGTGCCAGCAGTTTCCCAGGGATGAACACTGAAGCTTTCTTT
TRBD1 TRBJ2-1 TRBV27 NA CAGGTGINEQFF TGTGCCGGCGGGACAGGTATCAATGAGCAGTTCTTC
TRBD1 TRBJ1-3 TRBV30 NA CAWSSRTGYSGNTIYF TGTGCCTGGTCGTCTAGGACAGGTTACTCTGGAAACACCATATATTTT
TRBD1 TRBJ1-5 TRBV27 NA CASSTTGDRVFHQPQHF TGTGCCAGCAGTACCACCGGGGACAGAGTATTCCATCAGCCCCAGCATTTT
NA TRBJ2-7 TRBV7-9 NA CASSSLGLYGVAPYEQYF TGTGCCAGCAGCTCCCTCGGGCTCTATGGGGTGGCTCCCTACGAGCAGTACTTC
NA TRBJ1-5 TRBV6-1 NA CASSERRGGQPQHF TGTGCCAGCAGTGAAAGGAGGGGCGGTCAGCCCCAGCATTTT
NA TRBJ2-2 TRBV28 NA CASTPGHPTGELFF TGTGCCAGCACCCCGGGACATCCCACCGGGGAGCTGTTTTTT
NA TRBJ2-7 TRBV5-1 NA CASSLVPAGNSYEQYF TGCGCCAGCAGCTTGGTTCCAGCGGGTAACTCCTACGAGCAGTACTTC
TRBD1 TRBJ2-7 TRBV14 few CASSQDLPTGTLSLGEQYF TGTGCCAGCAGCCAAGACCTACCGACAGGGACCCTTTCATTAGGCGAGCAGTACTTC
NA TRBJ2-1 TRBV19 NA CASSRSKGQFF TGTGCCAGTAGTAGGTCTAAGGGGCAGTTCTTC
TRBD2 TRBJ2-1 TRBV10-1 NA CASSGSRLAGGPVSYNEQFF TGCGCCAGCAGTGGTTCGCGGCTAGCGGGAGGGCCCGTCTCCTACAATGAGCAGTTCTTC
TRBD1 TRBJ2-2 TRBV6-1 NA CASSVSGGINGELFF TGTGCCAGCAGTGTGTCAGGGGGCATCAACGGGGAGCTGTTTTTT
TRBD2 TRBJ2-7 TRBV2 NA CASSVEGGSAEQYF TGTGCCAGCAGTGTCGAGGGAGGGTCCGCCGAGCAGTACTTC
NA TRBJ2-7 TRBV19 NA CASSASGPLNEQYF TGTGCCAGTAGCGCCAGTGGGCCTTTGAACGAGCAGTACTTC
NA TRBJ2-2 TRBV6-5 NA CASSRQNPGELFF TGTGCCAGCAGCCGACAAAACCCCGGGGAGCTGTTTTTT
TRBD1 TRBJ2-7 TRBV6-1 NA CASSEMGVYRGLGEQYF TGTGCCAGCAGTGAAATGGGGGTATATAGGGGGCTCGGGGAGCAGTACTTC
TRBD1 TRBJ2-3 TRBV5-1 NA CASNGGQVTDTQYF TGCGCCAGCAATGGTGGACAGGTCACAGATACGCAGTATTTT
TRBD2 TRBJ2-7 TRBV5-3 once CASSFGTSGYEQYF TGTGCCAGCAGCTTCGGGACTAGCGGGTACGAGCAGTACTTC
NA TRBJ1-2 TRBV6-1 NA CASSETTTPRTNYGYTF TGTGCCAGCAGTGAAACGACAACTCCCCGGACAAACTATGGCTACACCTTC
TRBD1 TRBJ1-4 TRBV5-1 NA CASSLTQGLGEKLFF TGCGCCAGCAGCCTTACACAGGGGTTAGGAGAAAAACTGTTTTTT
NA TRBJ2-2 TRBV15 NA CATSRGGEFAGELFF TGTGCCACCAGCCGGGGCGGCGAATTCGCCGGGGAGCTGTTTTTT
TRBD2 TRBJ2-1 TRBV5-4 NA CASSLVRGDEQFF TGTGCCAGCAGCTTAGTCCGGGGGGATGAGCAGTTCTTC
NA TRBJ1-1 TRBV13 NA CASSSPGGSAEAFF TGTGCCAGCAGCTCCCCCGGGGGGAGCGCTGAAGCTTTCTTT
NA TRBJ1-1 TRBV6-5 NA CASSYSPQGGNTEAFF TGTGCCAGCAGTTACAGCCCCCAAGGGGGGAACACTGAAGCTTTCTTT
NA TRBJ2-3 TRBV29-1 NA CSVPLTADTQYF TGCAGCGTCCCTCTAACTGCAGATACGCAGTATTTT
NA TRBJ1-2 TRBV6-5 NA CAISETGRLYGYTF TGTGCCATCAGTGAAACGGGACGGCTCTATGGCTACACCTTC
TRBD2 TRBJ2-5 TRBV5-4 few CASSLASGRAGETQYF TGTGCCAGCAGCTTGGCTAGCGGGAGGGCCGGGGAGACCCAGTACTTC
NA TRBJ2-7 TRBV27 NA CASSEAGLSYEQYF TGTGCCAGCAGTGAGGCGGGCCTCTCCTACGAGCAGTACTTC
NA TRBJ2-7 TRBV10-2 NA CASSETSPLYEQYF TGCGCCAGCAGTGAGACGTCTCCCCTCTACGAGCAGTACTTC
NA TRBJ1-5 TRBV21-1 NA CASTDGGIWQPQHF TGTGCCAGCACCGATGGGGGAATTTGGCAGCCCCAGCATTTT
NA TRBJ1-1 TRBV18 NA CASSPQLEGLEAFF TGTGCCAGCTCACCACAGTTGGAGGGACTTGAAGCTTTCTTT
NA TRBJ2-1 TRBV19 few CASRPGTHYNEQFF TGTGCCAGTAGACCCGGGACCCACTACAATGAGCAGTTCTTC
TRBD1 TRBJ1-4 TRBV7-9 NA CASSTRTGRSEKLFF TGTGCCAGCAGCACCAGGACAGGGAGAAGCGAAAAACTGTTTTTT
NA TRBJ2-7 TRBV20-1 few CSATTTYEQYF TGCAGTGCTACCACAACCTACGAGCAGTACTTC
NA TRBJ1-2 TRBV7-2 NA CASSLLPPGAHGYTF TGTGCCAGCAGCTTATTGCCGCCGGGGGCTCATGGCTACACCTTC
TRBD1 TRBJ2-7 TRBV30 NA CACSRDRRRGKYEQYF TGTGCCTGTAGCCGGGACAGGAGGCGAGGAAAGTACGAGCAGTACTTC
TRBD1 TRBJ2-7 TRBV5-4 NA CASSWGQGGYEQYF TGTGCCAGCAGCTGGGGACAGGGGGGATACGAGCAGTACTTC
TRBD2 TRBJ2-2 TRBV6-4 NA CASTSSGAGSTNTGELFF TGTGCCAGCACCTCTAGCGGGGCTGGGTCCACGAACACCGGGGAGCTGTTTTTT
NA TRBJ1-1 TRBV5-6 once CASSFDGRNTEAFF TGTGCCAGCAGCTTTGATGGCCGGAACACTGAAGCTTTCTTT
NA TRBJ2-5 TRBV18 NA CASSPSPEETQYF TGTGCCAGCTCACCATCCCCGGAAGAGACCCAGTACTTC